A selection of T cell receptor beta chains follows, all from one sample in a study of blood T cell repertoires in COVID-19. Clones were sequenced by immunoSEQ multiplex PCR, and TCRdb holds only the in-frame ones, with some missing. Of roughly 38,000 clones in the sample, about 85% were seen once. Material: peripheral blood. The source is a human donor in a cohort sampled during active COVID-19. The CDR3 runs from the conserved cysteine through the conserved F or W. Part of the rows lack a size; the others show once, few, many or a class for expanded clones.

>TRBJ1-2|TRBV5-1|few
CASSPAGTASPTGGYTF
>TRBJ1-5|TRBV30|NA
CAWSVGQGEGQPQHF
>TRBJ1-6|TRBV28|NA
CASYRDRESPLHF
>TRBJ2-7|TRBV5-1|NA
CASSKDRGLIEQYF
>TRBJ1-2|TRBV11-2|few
CASSSISTGGAYGYTF
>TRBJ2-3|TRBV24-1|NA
CATSESGLAGGNTQYF
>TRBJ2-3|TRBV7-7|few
CASSLGTGTADTQYF
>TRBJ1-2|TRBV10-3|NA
CAISPGQGVDGYTF
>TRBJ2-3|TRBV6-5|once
CASKAGGPGDTQYF
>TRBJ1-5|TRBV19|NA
CASSLRRESSNQPQHF
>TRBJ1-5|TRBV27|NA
CASSPRTGGGSNQPQHF
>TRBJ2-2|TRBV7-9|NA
CASSITGTLNTGELFF
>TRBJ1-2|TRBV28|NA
CASSEGDLRGYTF
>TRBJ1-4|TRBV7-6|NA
CASSREATNEKLFF
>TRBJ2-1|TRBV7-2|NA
CASSLTGQGLMDEQFF
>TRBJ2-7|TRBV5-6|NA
CASSTDRAEQYF
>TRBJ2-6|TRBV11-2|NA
CASSPAGLSGANVLTF